The rows below give T cell receptor beta chains drawn from one sample of a study of beta chain features in type 1 diabetes. TCRdb's table, derived via immunoSEQ multiplex PCR, lists solely in-frame clones and lacks some. Of 300,000 to 400,000 clones in the sample, about a tenth are singletons; the top ten hold approximately 1%. Material: central memory CD4+ T cells from blood. These receptors all stem from a man aged 30-40 years with type 1 diabetes. Each CDR3 is given with its conserved first and last residue. Each record gives: J gene, clone size, V gene, CDR3 protein. The listing skips clone size in some rows; elsewhere it reads once, few, many or a size class.

J gene: TRBJ2-1
clone size: few
V gene: TRBV7-9
CDR3 protein: CASSLGLAGGPSYNEQFF

J gene: TRBJ1-1
clone size: few
V gene: TRBV9
CDR3 protein: CASSVVSDTEAFF

J gene: TRBJ2-1
clone size: .
V gene: TRBV5-4
CDR3 protein: CASSSGRAGSSYNEQFF

J gene: TRBJ2-3
clone size: many
V gene: TRBV7-2
CDR3 protein: CASSIQGSDTQYF

J gene: TRBJ2-7
clone size: many
V gene: TRBV19
CDR3 protein: CASSPWGGYEQYF

J gene: TRBJ2-7
clone size: few
V gene: TRBV18
CDR3 protein: CASSRGLADSHEQYF

J gene: TRBJ1-2
clone size: few
V gene: TRBV11-2
CDR3 protein: CASSFGRDYGYTF

J gene: TRBJ1-1
clone size: .
V gene: TRBV7-2
CDR3 protein: CASSWDRGGEAFF

J gene: TRBJ2-1
clone size: .
V gene: TRBV29-1
CDR3 protein: CSVVRRGANEQFF

J gene: TRBJ2-6
clone size: few
V gene: TRBV15
CDR3 protein: CATSRDSGANVLTF

J gene: TRBJ2-5
clone size: .
V gene: TRBV9
CDR3 protein: CASSVGLAGGKETQYF

J gene: TRBJ2-7
clone size: .
V gene: TRBV7-2
CDR3 protein: CASSSWGMAGEQYF

J gene: TRBJ1-2
clone size: few
V gene: TRBV7-9
CDR3 protein: CASSVPGREGGYTF

J gene: TRBJ2-3
clone size: few
V gene: TRBV11-2
CDR3 protein: CASSLGPNTDTQYF

J gene: TRBJ1-2
clone size: .
V gene: TRBV18
CDR3 protein: CASSQDSYGYTF

J gene: TRBJ1-2
clone size: .
V gene: TRBV6-5
CDR3 protein: CASSDPGGYGYTF

J gene: TRBJ1-6
clone size: few
V gene: TRBV30
CDR3 protein: CAWSVAGGRGRNSPLHF

J gene: TRBJ1-1
clone size: few
V gene: TRBV7-9
CDR3 protein: CASSLGTGGPTEAFF

J gene: TRBJ2-5
clone size: few
V gene: TRBV29-1
CDR3 protein: CSVPSDGRETQYF

J gene: TRBJ2-3
clone size: .
V gene: TRBV15
CDR3 protein: CATSRDGVGTHDTQYF

J gene: TRBJ2-3
clone size: few
V gene: TRBV7-2
CDR3 protein: CASSFSSLLPDTQYF

J gene: TRBJ2-3
clone size: few
V gene: TRBV5-4
CDR3 protein: CASSLSQGTPDTQYF

J gene: TRBJ2-1
clone size: .
V gene: TRBV9
CDR3 protein: CASSVERGVGYNEQFF

J gene: TRBJ1-5
clone size: few
V gene: TRBV7-2
CDR3 protein: CASSPGRVGQPQHF

J gene: TRBJ2-1
clone size: few
V gene: TRBV7-9
CDR3 protein: CASSPRLAAGEQFF

J gene: TRBJ2-3
clone size: many
V gene: TRBV5-6
CDR3 protein: CASSVSGWDTQYF

J gene: TRBJ2-3
clone size: few
V gene: TRBV5-8
CDR3 protein: CASSPGQSTDTQYF

J gene: TRBJ2-7
clone size: .
V gene: TRBV30
CDR3 protein: CAWSGGLGYYEQYF

J gene: TRBJ1-2
clone size: few
V gene: TRBV10-3
CDR3 protein: CASSWTGGENYGYTF